This T cell receptor (beta chain) was profiled in a study of shared clonotypes between healthy human individuals. Findings and limits, study-wide: Clonotype sharing levels among donors were expected to vary with sequencing depth.

The authors distributed each subset's genomic DNA evenly over several immunoSEQ plates. Roughly 200 ng DNA, about 33,000 T cell genomes, went into each sorted-subset replicate PCR. Produced via immunoSEQ multiplex PCR; TCRdb's table is partial and in-frame only. Among over 2 million clones listed, roughly 95% were seen once. Concerning this clone: Its specificity is not known.

The CDR3 sequence is 10 residues long. V lost 3 bases and J 9 bases, leaving 6 bases between the germline ends. The germline CDR1 and CDR2 sequences are DFQATT and SNEGSKA (reference sequence). What was sequenced was naive CD4+ T cells sorted from blood. Subset meaning: CD45RA+ positively selected. The TCR sequence derives from a man younger than 30 in good health. The chain is built from TRBV20-1 and TRBJ2-4; D is uncertain. The CDR3 loop reads CSASFGIQYF. CDR3 in DNA: TGCAGTGCTAGTTTCGGCATTCAGTACTTC.